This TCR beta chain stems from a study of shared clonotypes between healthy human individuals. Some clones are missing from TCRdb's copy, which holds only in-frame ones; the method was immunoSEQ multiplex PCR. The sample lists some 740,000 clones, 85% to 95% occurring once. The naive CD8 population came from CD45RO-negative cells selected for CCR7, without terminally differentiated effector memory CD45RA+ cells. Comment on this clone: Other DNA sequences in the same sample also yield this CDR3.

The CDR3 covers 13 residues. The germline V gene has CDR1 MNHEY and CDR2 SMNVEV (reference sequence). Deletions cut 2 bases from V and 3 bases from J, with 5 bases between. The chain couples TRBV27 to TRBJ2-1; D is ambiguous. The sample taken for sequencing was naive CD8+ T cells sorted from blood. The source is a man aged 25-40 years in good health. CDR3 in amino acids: CASSLSSYNEQFF. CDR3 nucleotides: TGTGCCAGCAGTTTAAGCAGCTACAATGAGCAGTTCTTC.